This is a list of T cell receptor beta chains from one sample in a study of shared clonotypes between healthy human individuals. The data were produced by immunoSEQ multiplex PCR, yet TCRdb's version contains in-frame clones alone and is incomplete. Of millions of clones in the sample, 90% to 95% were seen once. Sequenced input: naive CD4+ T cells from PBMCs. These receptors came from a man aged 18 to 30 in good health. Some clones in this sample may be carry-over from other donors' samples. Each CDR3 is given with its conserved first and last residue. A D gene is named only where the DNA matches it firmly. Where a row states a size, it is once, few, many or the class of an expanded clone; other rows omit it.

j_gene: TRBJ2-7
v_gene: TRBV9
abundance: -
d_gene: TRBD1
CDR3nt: TGTGCCAGCAGCGTGGGTGGGACAGGGGGCTACGAGCAGTACTTC
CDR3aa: CASSVGGTGGYEQYF

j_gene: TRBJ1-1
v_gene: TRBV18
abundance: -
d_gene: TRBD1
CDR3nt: TGTGCCAGCTCACCAAGACAGGGGGCTGCTGAAGCTTTCTTT
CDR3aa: CASSPRQGAAEAFF

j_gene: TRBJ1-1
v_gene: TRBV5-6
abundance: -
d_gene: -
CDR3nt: TGTGCCAGCAGCTTGGGGGCCCCCATACACGCTTTCTTT
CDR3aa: CASSLGAPIHAFF

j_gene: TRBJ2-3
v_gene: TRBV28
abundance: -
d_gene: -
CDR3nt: TGTGCCAGCAGTCCCACAAGCACAGATACGCAGTATTTT
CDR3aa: CASSPTSTDTQYF

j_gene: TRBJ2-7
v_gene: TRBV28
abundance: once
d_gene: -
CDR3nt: TGTGCCAGCAGTCGAGGGAGCTCCTACGAGCAGTACTTC
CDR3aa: CASSRGSSYEQYF

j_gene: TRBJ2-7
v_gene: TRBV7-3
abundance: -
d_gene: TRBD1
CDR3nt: TGTGCCAGCAGCTTCACCGGGACAGGGGCCTGGGAGCAGTACTTC
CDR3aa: CASSFTGTGAWEQYF

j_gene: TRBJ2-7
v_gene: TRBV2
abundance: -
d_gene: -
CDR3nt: TGTGCCAGCATGGGACTTCAAACCTACGAGCAGTACTTC
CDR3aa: CASMGLQTYEQYF

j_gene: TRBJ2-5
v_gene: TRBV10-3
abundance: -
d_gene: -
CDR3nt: TGTGCCATCAGTGAAAGGATTTTCCAAGAGACCCAGTACTTC
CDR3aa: CAISERIFQETQYF

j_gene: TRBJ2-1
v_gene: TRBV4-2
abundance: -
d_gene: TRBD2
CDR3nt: TGTGCCAGCAGCCAAGAGTGGGACGGGAGGAACAATGAGCAGTTCTTC
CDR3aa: CASSQEWDGRNNEQFF

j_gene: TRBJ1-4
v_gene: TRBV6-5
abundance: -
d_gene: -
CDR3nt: TGTGCCAGTAGCGTGCGTAGGGCAACTAATGAAAAACTGTTTTTT
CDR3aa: CASSVRRATNEKLFF

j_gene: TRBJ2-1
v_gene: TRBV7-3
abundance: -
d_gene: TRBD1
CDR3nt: TGTGCCAGCAGCATGGGACAGGGGTACAATGAGCAGTTCTTC
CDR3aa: CASSMGQGYNEQFF

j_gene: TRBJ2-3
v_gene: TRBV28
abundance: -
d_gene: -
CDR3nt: TGTGCCAGCAGTTCTGGGCCCTCGACCCGGATCACAGATACGCAGTATTTT
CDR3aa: CASSSGPSTRITDTQYF

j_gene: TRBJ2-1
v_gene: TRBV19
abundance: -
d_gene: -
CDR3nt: TGTGCCAGTAGTATAGGGACAGTCCCGCGTCAGTTCTTC
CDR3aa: CASSIGTVPRQFF

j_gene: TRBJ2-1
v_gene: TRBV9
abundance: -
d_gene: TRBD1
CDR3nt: TGTGCCAGCAGCACCCACTCAGCGACAGGGGCGGCCTCTAATGAGCAGTTCTTC
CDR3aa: CASSTHSATGAASNEQFF

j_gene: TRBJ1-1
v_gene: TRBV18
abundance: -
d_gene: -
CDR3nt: TGTGCCAGCTCGCTCCGGGGCCCTACATTGGGCACTGAAGCTTTCTTT
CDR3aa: CASSLRGPTLGTEAFF

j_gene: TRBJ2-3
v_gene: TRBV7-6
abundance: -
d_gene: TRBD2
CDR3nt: TGTGCCAGCAGCTTATTAAGGACTAGCGCAGATACGCAGTATTTT
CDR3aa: CASSLLRTSADTQYF

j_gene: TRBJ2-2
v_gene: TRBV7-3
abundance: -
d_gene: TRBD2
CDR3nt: TGTGCCAGCAGCTTAGAGGGACTAGCGAGTATGAACACCGGGGAGCTGTTTTTT
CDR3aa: CASSLEGLASMNTGELFF

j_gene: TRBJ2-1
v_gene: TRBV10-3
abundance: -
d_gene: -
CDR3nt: TGTGCCATCAGTGAGGAAGCGGATGAGCAGTTCTTC
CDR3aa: CAISEEADEQFF

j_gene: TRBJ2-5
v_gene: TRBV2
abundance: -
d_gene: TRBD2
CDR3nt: TGTGCCAGCAGTGAAGCTGGCGGGAGAGAGACCCAGTACTTC
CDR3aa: CASSEAGGRETQYF

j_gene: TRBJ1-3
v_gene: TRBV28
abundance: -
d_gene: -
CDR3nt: TGTGCCAGCAGTTTTAAAGGGCGCCAAAACACCATATATTTT
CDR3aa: CASSFKGRQNTIYF

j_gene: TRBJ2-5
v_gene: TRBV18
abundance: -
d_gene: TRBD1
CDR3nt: TGTGCCAGCTCACCACAGGGGGCTATGACCCAAGAGACCCAGTACTTC
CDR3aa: CASSPQGAMTQETQYF

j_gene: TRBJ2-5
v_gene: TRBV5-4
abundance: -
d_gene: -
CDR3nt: TGTGCCAGCAGCTTGAAACTGGGGGGACAAGAGACCCAGTACTTC
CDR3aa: CASSLKLGGQETQYF